The 24 T cell receptor beta chains below come from one sample, sequenced in a study of blood T cell repertoires in COVID-19. The assay was immunoSEQ multiplex PCR, and TCRdb's table has in-frame clones only and misses some. This sample has 100,000 to 110,000 clones, with roughly 84% found just once. Sequencing used peripheral blood. These receptors were collected from a human donor in a cohort sampled during active COVID-19.

About this clone itself: Different DNA sequences within this sample yield the same CDR3. The rearrangement joins TRBV11-2 to TRBJ1-2; 9 bases line up with TRBD1. CDR3 size: 13 residues. Per germline, CDR1 SGHAT and CDR2 FQNNGV. With V trimmed by 5 bases and J by 4 bases, 2 bases remained unmatched. The CDR3 region has the DNA TGTGCCAGCAGCCCGACAGGGGGCTATGGCTACACCTTC. Amino acids: CASSPTGGYGYTF.

The chain has TRBV5-4 and TRBJ2-1, with 7 bases fitting TRBD2. The CDR3 has 20 amino acids. CDR1 is SGHNT and CDR2 is YYREEE in the germline V gene (reference sequence). J was trimmed by 0 bases and V by 4 bases; bases with no gene match: 19. CDR3 sequence (DNA): TGTGCCAGCAGCCCACGGGGGGTCAAAGACCTCGTGGGCTCCTACAATGAGCAGTTCTTC. Translation gives CASSPRGVKDLVGSYNEQFF.

The J gene is TRBJ1-1, the V gene TRBV12-3 or TRBV12-4; D may be TRBD1 (6 bases). Trimming shortened V by 5 bases and J by 5 bases, and 12 bases separated the two germline ends. The CDR3 spans 13 residues. Written as DNA, the CDR3 is TGTGCCAGCAGTCAACAGGGATTTACTGAAGCTTTCTTT. Translation: CASSQQGFTEAFF.

This clone was observed once. The chain combines TRBV2 with TRBJ2-2; TRBD2 matches at 12 bases. The V and J ends lost 2 bases and 1 base, in that order; junction bases with no gene match: 5. The CDR3 has 18 residues. Germline-derived CDR1 and CDR2 are SNHLY and FYNNEI. CDR3 bases: TGTGCCAGCAGTGAAAGAGCTAGCGGGAGGGGGAACACCGGGGAGCTGTTTTTT. Amino acids: CASSERASGRGNTGELFF.

The CDR3 is CASSVGGGGSGANVLTF. CDR3 nucleotide sequence: TGTGCCAGCAGTGTCGGCGGGGGAGGATCCGGGGCCAACGTCCTGACTTTC. The V call is TRBV2, the J call TRBJ2-6; the match to TRBD2 covers 7 bases. CDR1 and CDR2 from the germline V gene are SNHLY and FYNNEI. The junction had 10 bases not matched to a gene; V was cut back by 4 bases and J by 4 bases. The CDR3 loop spans 17 amino acids.

The rearrangement links TRBV10-3 to TRBJ1-2, with 8 bases fitting TRBD1. Germline V gene lookup returns CDR1 ENHRY and CDR2 SYGVKD. The junction had 10 bases not matched to a gene; V was cut back by 10 bases and J by 6 bases. The CDR3 extends over 13 amino acids. CDR3 residues: CATAPLDRDGYTF. The CDR3 region has the DNA TGTGCCACCGCCCCCTTGGACAGGGATGGCTACACCTTC.

This clone was observed a few times. J is TRBJ1-4 and V is TRBV5-5; TRBD1 matches 8 bases. The V segment lost 4 bases and the J segment 1 base; nucleotides outside the gene matches: 6. CDR3 length: 16 residues. CDR1 and CDR2 from the germline V gene are SGHKS and YYEKEE (reference sequence). CDR3 DNA: TGTGCCAGCAGCCGAGGGACAGGAGAAACTAATGAAAAACTGTTTTTT. Translating gives CASSRGTGETNEKLFF.

The chain has TRBV3-1 (or the pseudogene TRBV3-2) and TRBJ1-1; TRBD1 agrees at 10 bases. The CDR3 spans 14 residues. Trimming removed 4 bases from V and 12 bases from J; junction bases left unmatched: 11. CDR1 and CDR2 (germline): LGHDT, YNNKEL (reference sequence). The chain's CDR3 is CASSLRGGQGTTFF. CDR3 nucleotides: TGTGCCAGCAGCCTAAGAGGGGGACAGGGGACGACTTTCTTT.

The chain couples TRBV6-2 or TRBV6-3 to TRBJ2-7; 8 positions match TRBD2. Germline V gene sequence: CDR1 MNHEY, CDR2 SVGEGT. V was clipped by 5 bases and J by 2 bases; unmatched bases: 2. CDR3 length: 13 residues. The CDR3 sequence is CASSQGLAYEQYF. CDR3 nucleotide sequence: TGTGCCAGCAGTCAGGGACTAGCCTACGAGCAGTACTTC.

J is TRBJ2-7 and V is TRBV4-3, with 12 bases fitting TRBD1. The CDR3 spans 15 residues. Germline V gene sequence: CDR1 LGHNA, CDR2 YSLEER. The J segment lost 4 bases and the V segment lost 4 bases, leaving 5 bases of the junction unmatched. The chain's CDR3 is CASSPGTGGAYEQYF. CDR3 nucleotides: TGCGCCAGCAGCCCAGGGACAGGGGGCGCGTACGAGCAGTACTTC.

This clone was counted only a few times. The genes are TRBV5-4 and TRBJ1-6; TRBD1 agrees at 7 bases. V lost 5 bases, J lost 7 bases, and 9 bases stayed unmatched. Germline CDR1 is SGHNT and CDR2 is YYREEE (reference sequence). The CDR3 has 15 amino acids. CDR3 amino acids: CASSFFDRVNSPLHF. The CDR3 coding sequence is TGTGCCAGCAGTTTCTTTGACAGGGTAAATTCACCCCTCCACTTT.

This sequence joins TRBV19 and TRBJ1-5; TRBD1 agrees at 10 bases. The V gene end was trimmed by 5 bases and the J gene end by 0 bases; junction bases not matched to a gene: 13. Germline values: CDR1 LNHDA, CDR2 SQIVND (reference sequence). CDR3 size: 19 residues. DNA of the CDR3: TGTGCCAGTAGTGGATCCGGGACAGGGGATGTTGTTAGCAATCAGCCCCAGCATTTT. Translation: CASSGSGTGDVVSNQPQHF. Full variable domain (outside the CDR3, taken from reference TRBV19 and TRBJ1-5): DGGITQSPKYLFRKEGQNVTLSCEQNLNHDAMYWYRQDPGQGLRLIYYSQIVNDFQKGDIAEGYSVSREKKESFPLTVTSAQKNPTAFYLCASSGSGTGDVVSNQPQHFGDGTRLSIL.

J is TRBJ2-7 and V is TRBV27; D is unclear. There are 12 residues in the CDR3. Trimming removed 7 bases from V and 6 bases from J, with 13 bases in between. From germline, CDR1 is MNHEY and CDR2 SMNVEV (reference sequence). The DNA for the CDR3 is TGTGCCAGCATGCGATTCGGCGGCGAGCAGTACTTC. Its protein product is CASMRFGGEQYF.

V usage is TRBV6-5 and J usage is TRBJ2-7; 7 bases line up with TRBD1. The CDR3 extends over 14 amino acids. Trimming at V came to 5 bases and at J to 3 bases, leaving 7 bases not matched to a gene. CDR1 is MNHEY, CDR2 SVGAGI, per germline. CDR3 in amino acids: CASSTAGGSYEQYF. CDR3 DNA: TGTGCCAGCAGTACGGCAGGGGGTAGCTACGAGCAGTACTTC.

The V call is TRBV24-1, the J call TRBJ2-3, with TRBD1 identical over 8 bases. This CDR3 has 15 amino acids. V gave up 3 bases and J gave up 4 bases; unmatched junction bases: 5. Germline loops: CDR1 KGHDR, CDR2 SFDVKD. CDR3 bases: TGTGCCACCAGTGATAGACAGGGGAGCGCAGATACGCAGTATTTT. It is translated as CATSDRQGSADTQYF.

In the case of this clone: The sample holds other DNA sequences that translate to the same CDR3. The chain has TRBV19 and TRBJ2-7; 9 positions match TRBD1. J lost 5 bases, V lost 1 base, and 6 bases had no gene match. The CDR3 is 15 residues long. Looked up from germline, CDR1 is LNHDA and CDR2 is SQIVND (reference sequence). Here the CDR3 reads CASSIVGQGFHEQYF. As DNA, the CDR3 is TGTGCCAGTAGTATAGTTGGACAGGGGTTCCACGAGCAGTACTTC.

The chain uses TRBV6-6 and TRBJ1-1; D perhaps matches TRBD1 (5 bases). Germline V gene sequence: CDR1 MNHNY, CDR2 SVGAGI (reference sequence). The CDR3 has 15 amino acids. The germline V and J ends were trimmed by 0 bases and 0 bases, with 8 bases remaining between them. Here the CDR3 reads CASSYSGLLNTEAFF. The DNA of the CDR3 is TGTGCCAGCAGTTACTCGGGACTCTTGAACACTGAAGCTTTCTTT.

This clone was seen a few times. The CDR3, as DNA: TGTGCCAGTAGTATTAGGGCCGGGACAGGGGCTAGCAATCAGCCCCAGCATTTT. It encodes CASSIRAGTGASNQPQHF. This sequence joins TRBV19 and TRBJ1-5; 10 bases map to TRBD1. Germline values: CDR1 LNHDA, CDR2 SQIVND (reference sequence). V shed 3 bases and J 0 bases; nucleotides not matched to a gene: 8. The CDR3 consists of 18 residues.

The rearrangement links TRBV27 to TRBJ1-2, with 8 bases aligning to TRBD1. Losses at the gene ends were 6 bases for V and 8 bases for J; bases not matched to a gene: 8. The CDR3 has 13 amino acids. CDR1 and CDR2 (germline): MNHEY, SMNVEV (reference sequence). In DNA form, the CDR3 reads TGTGCCAGCAGCCAGGGGACAGGTGGAGGCTACACCTTC. This sequence encodes CASSQGTGGGYTF.

The rearrangement uses TRBV18 and TRBJ1-2; possible D gene TRBD1, 6 bases. Germline-derived CDR1 and CDR2 are KGHSH and LQKENI. This CDR3 has 13 residues. V lost 2 bases, J lost 2 bases, and 6 bases lay in between. The CDR3 region is CASSPGGNYGYTF. CDR3 nucleotides: TGTGCCAGCTCACCAGGGGGCAACTATGGCTACACCTTC.

The rearrangement uses TRBV15 and TRBJ2-7, with TRBD1 matching over 7 bases. V shed 1 base and J 2 bases; nucleotides not matched to a gene: 2. The CDR3 extends over 14 amino acids. CDR1 is LNHNV, CDR2 YYDKDF, per germline (reference sequence). The chain's CDR3 is CATSRGGQPYEQYF. The CDR3 DNA sequence: TGTGCCACCAGCAGAGGGGGACAGCCCTACGAGCAGTACTTC.

This clone has more than one count but fewer than ten. The chain recombines TRBV27 with TRBJ1-3, with D possibly matching TRBD1 (6 bases). This CDR3 is 15 amino acids long. Trimming cost V 6 bases and J 4 bases, with 16 bases left between them. The germline V gene encodes CDR1 MNHEY and CDR2 SMNVEV (reference sequence). The CDR3 coding sequence is TGTGCCAGCAGATCCGCAGGGGACGCGGGAAACACCATATATTTT. This gives the protein CASRSAGDAGNTIYF.

This chain links TRBV2 with TRBJ2-2; 10 bases match TRBD2. V trimming: 6 bases; J trimming: 1 base; junction bases outside the gene matches: 11. Germline assignment: CDR1 SNHLY and CDR2 FYNNEI. CDR3 length equals 18 residues. The CDR3, as DNA: TGTGCCAGCAGCGAGCGGGAGGGCCGTTACGTGAACACCGGGGAGCTGTTTTTT. Residues: CASSEREGRYVNTGELFF.

This rearrangement joins TRBV7-8 to TRBJ2-3, with 10 bases matching TRBD2. Germline-derived CDR1 and CDR2 are SGHVS and FQNEAQ. The V and J ends lost 5 bases and 7 bases, in that order; junction bases with no gene match: 3. This CDR3 has 13 amino acids. DNA for the CDR3: TGTGCCAGCAGCCCGGGACTAGCGAATACGCAGTATTTT. It is translated as CASSPGLANTQYF.